Described below is a single TCR beta chain sequence and its context. Germline V gene sequence: CDR1 LNHNV, CDR2 YYDKDF (reference sequence). Germline trimming cut 2 bases from V and 4 bases from J; bases unmatched to any gene: 4. This CDR3 is built from 15 residues. TCRdb re-analysed the RT-PCR reads in MiXCR, keeping a single row per CDR3 protein. This sample has some 880,000 distinct CDR3 sequences, with 15% to 20% found just once. The data derive from a study of patients and donors after allogeneic stem cell transplantation. Sequencing input: blood, either unsorted or a sorted T cell fraction (not recorded which). The genes are TRBV15 and TRBJ2-7; TRBD1 agrees at 11 bases. The TCR sequence derives from a human donor who was either an allogeneic HSCT recipient or a stem cell or donor lymphocyte infusion donor (not recorded which). It is not recorded whose cells these are; they may come from a transplant donor. CDR3 sequence: CATSRRGQGAYEQYF. The CDR3 DNA is TGTGCCACCAGCAGACGTGGACAGGGGGCGTACGAGCAGTACTTC. The full variable domain, its missing parts supplied by reference TRBV15 and TRBJ2-7, is DAMVIQNPRYQVTQFGKPVTLSCSQTLNHNVMYWYQQKSSQAPKLLFHYYDKDFNNEADTPDNFQSRRPNTSFCFLDIRSPGLGDTAMYLCATSRRGQGAYEQYFGPGTRLTVT.